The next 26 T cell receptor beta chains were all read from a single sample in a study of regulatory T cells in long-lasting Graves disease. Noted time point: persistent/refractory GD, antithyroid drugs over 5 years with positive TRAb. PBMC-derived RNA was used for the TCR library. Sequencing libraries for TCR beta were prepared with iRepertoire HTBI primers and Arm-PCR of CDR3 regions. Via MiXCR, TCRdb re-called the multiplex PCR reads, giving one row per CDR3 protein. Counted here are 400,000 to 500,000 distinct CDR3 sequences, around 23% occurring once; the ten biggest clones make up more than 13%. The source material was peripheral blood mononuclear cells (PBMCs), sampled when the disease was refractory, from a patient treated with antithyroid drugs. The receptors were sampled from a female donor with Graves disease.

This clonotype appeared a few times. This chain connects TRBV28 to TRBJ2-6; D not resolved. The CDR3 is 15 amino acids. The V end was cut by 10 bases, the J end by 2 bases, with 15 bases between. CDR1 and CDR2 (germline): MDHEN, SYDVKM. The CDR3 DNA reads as TGTGCCACCTTTGGGCGGACGGCTGGGGCCAACGTCCTGACTTTC. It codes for CATFGRTAGANVLTF.

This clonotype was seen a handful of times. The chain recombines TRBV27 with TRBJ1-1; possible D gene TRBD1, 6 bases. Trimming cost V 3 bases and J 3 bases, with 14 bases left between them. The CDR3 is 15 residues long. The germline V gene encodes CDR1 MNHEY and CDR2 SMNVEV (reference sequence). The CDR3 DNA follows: TGTGCCAGCAGTTTTTGGGGGGCCGCGGACACTGAAGCTTTCTTT. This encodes CASSFWGAADTEAFF.

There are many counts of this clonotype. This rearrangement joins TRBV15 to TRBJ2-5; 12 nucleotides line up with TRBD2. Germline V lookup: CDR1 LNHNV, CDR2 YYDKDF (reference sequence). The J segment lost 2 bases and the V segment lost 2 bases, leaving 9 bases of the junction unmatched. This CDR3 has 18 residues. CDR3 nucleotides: TGTGCCACCAGCAGACGCTTCTCTAGCGGGAGGGGGCAAGAGACCCAGTACTTC. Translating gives CATSRRFSSGRGQETQYF.

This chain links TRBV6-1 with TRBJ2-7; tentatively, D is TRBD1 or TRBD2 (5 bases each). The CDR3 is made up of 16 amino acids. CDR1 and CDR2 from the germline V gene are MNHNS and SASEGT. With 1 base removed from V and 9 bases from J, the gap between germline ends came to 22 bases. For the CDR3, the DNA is TGTGCCAGCAGTGAAGTTGTGGGGACCGGTTCCCTCGGGCAGTACTTC. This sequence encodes CASSEVVGTGSLGQYF.

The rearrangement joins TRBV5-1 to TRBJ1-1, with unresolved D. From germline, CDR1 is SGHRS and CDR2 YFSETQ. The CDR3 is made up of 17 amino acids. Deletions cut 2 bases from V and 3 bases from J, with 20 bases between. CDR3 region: CASSLGLGNYGDTEAFF. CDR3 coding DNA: TGCGCCAGCAGCTTAGGATTGGGGAACTATGGGGACACTGAAGCTTTCTTT.

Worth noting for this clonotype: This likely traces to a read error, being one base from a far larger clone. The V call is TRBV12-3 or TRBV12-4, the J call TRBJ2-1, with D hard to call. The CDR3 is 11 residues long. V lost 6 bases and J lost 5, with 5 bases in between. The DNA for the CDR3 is TGTGCCAGCAGCTACGACAATGAGCAGTTCTTC. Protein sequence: CASSYDNEQFF.

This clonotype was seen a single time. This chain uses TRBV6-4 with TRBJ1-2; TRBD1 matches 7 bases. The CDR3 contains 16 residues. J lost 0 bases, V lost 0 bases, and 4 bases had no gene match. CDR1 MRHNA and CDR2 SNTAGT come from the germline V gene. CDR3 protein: CASSDSTGRSNYGYTF. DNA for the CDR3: TGTGCCAGCAGTGACTCGACAGGGCGATCTAACTATGGCTACACCTTC.

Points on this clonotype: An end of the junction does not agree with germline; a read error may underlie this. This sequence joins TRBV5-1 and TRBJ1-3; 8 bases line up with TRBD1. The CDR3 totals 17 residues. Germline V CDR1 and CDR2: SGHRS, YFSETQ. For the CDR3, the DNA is TGCGCCAGCAGCTCGACAGGGGACCACCAACCTGGAAGCACCATATATTTT. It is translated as CASSSTGDHQPGSTIYF. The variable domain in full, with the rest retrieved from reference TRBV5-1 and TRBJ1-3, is KAGVTQTPRYLIKTRGQQVTLSCSPISGHRSVSWYQQTPGQGLQFLFEYFSETQRNKGNFPGRFSGRQFSNSRSEMNVSTLELGDSALYLCASSSTGDHQPGSTIYFGEGSWLTVV.

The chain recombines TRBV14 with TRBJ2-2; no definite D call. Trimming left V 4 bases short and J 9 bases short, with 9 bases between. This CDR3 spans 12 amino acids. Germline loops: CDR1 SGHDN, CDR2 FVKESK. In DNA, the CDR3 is TGTGCCAGCAGCCCGAATCCCCGGGAGCTGTTTTTT. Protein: CASSPNPRELFF.

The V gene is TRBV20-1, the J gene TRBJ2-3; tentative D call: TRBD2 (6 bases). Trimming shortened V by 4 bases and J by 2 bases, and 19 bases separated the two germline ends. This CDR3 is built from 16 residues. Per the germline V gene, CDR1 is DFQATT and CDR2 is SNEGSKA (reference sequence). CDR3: CSAIGTLGGATDTQYF. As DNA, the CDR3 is TGCAGTGCTATCGGGACTCTTGGAGGGGCCACAGATACGCAGTATTTT.

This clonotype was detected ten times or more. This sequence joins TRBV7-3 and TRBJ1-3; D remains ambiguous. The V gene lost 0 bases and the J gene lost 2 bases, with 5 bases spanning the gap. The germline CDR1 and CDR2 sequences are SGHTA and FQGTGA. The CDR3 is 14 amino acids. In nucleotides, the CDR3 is TGTGCCAGCAGCTTAACCGGGGCTGGAAACACCATATATTTT. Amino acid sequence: CASSLTGAGNTIYF.

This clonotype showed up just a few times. CDR3 region: CASSSGLAGVFSGELFF. DNA of the CDR3: TGTGCCAGCAGCTCCGGACTAGCGGGAGTGTTTTCCGGGGAGCTGTTTTTT. V gene TRBV7-3 combines with J gene TRBJ2-2; 13 bases agree with TRBD2. The CDR3 runs 17 residues. Germline V lookup: CDR1 SGHTA, CDR2 FQGTGA. The trim removed 4 bases at V and 6 bases at J, leaving 8 bases unmatched. The variable domain in full, completed from reference TRBV7-3 and TRBJ2-2, reads GAGVSQTPSNKVTEKGKYVELRCDPISGHTALYWYRQSLGQGPEFLIYFQGTGAADDSGLPNDRFFAVRPEGSVSTLKIQRTERGDSAVYLCASSSGLAGVFSGELFFGEGSRLTVL.

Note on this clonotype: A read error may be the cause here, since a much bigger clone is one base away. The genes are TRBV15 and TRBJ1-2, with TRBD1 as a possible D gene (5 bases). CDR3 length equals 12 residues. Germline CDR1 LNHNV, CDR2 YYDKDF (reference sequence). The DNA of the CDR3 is TGTGTCACCAGCAGAACCACAGGAAACTACACCTTC. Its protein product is CVTSRTTGNYTF.

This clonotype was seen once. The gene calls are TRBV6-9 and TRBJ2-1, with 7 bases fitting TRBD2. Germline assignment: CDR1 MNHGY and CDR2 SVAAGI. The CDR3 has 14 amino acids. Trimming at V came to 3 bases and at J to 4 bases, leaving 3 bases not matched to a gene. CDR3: CASSYHSGYNEQFF. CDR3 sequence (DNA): TGTGCCAGCAGTTACCATAGCGGGTACAATGAGCAGTTCTTC.

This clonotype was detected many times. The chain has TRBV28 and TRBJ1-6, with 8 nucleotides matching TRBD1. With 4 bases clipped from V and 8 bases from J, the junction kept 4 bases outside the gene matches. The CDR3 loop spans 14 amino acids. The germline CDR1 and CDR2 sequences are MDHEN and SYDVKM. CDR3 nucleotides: TGTGCCAGCAGTTCGCGGACAGGGCATTCACCCCTCCACTTT. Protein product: CASSSRTGHSPLHF.

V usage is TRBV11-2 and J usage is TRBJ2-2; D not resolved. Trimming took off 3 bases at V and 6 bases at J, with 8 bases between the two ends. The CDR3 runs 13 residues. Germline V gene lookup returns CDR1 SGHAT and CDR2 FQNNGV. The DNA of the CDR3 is TGTGCCAGCAGCTTGGAAAGGCCCGGGGAGCTGTTTTTT. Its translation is CASSLERPGELFF.

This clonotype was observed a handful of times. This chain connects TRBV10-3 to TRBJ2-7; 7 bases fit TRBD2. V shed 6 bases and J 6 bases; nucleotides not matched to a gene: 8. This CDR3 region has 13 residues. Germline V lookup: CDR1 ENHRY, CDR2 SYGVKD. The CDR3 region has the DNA TGTGCCATCAGCCGGGAGGAATTGGCCGAGCAGTACTTC. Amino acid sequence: CAISREELAEQYF.

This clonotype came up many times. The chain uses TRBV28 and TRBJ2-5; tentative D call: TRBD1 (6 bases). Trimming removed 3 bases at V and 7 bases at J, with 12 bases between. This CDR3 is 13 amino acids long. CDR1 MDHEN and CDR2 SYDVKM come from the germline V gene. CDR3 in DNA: TGTGCCAGCAGTTTCCGGACAGAGGGGACCCAGTACTTC. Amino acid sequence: CASSFRTEGTQYF.

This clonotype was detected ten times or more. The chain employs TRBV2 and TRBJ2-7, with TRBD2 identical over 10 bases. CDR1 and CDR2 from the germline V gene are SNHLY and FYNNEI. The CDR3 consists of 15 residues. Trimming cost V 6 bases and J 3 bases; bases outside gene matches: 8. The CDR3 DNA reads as TGTGCCAGCAGACAGGGAGCTAGCGGGGGCTACGAGCAGTACTTC. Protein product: CASRQGASGGYEQYF.

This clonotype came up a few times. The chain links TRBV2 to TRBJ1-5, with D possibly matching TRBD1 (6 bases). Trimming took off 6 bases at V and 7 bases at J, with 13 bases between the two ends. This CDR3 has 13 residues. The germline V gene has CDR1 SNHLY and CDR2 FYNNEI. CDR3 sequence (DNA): TGTGCCAGCAGGGACAGCAGTGACCAGCCCCAGCATTTT. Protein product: CASRDSSDQPQHF. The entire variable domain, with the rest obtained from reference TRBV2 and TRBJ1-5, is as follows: EPEVTQTPSHQVTQMGQEVILRCVPISNHLYFYWYRQILGQKVEFLVSFYNNEISEKSEIFDDQFSVERPDGSNFTLKIRSTKLEDSAMYFCASRDSSDQPQHFGDGTRLSIL.

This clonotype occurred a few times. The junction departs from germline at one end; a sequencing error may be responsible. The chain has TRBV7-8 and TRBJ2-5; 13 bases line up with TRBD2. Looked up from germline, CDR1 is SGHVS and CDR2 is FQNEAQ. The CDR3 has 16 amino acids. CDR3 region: CAGSFGLAGAQETQYF. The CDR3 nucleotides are TGTGCCGGCAGTTTTGGACTAGCGGGAGCTCAGGAGACCCAGTACTTC.

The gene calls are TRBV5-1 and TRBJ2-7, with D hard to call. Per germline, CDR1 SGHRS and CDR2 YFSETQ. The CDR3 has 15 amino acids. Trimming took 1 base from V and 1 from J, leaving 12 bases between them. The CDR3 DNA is TGCGCCAGCAGCTTGTGGTACTTCGATTCCTACGAGCAGTACTTC. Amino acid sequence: CASSLWYFDSYEQYF.

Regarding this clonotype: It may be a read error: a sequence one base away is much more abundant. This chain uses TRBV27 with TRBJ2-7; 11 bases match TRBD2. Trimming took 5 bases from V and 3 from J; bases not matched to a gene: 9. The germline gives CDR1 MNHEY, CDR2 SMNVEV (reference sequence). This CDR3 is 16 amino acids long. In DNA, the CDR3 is TGTGCCAGCAGTAAGGAATCAGGGACTAGCGGCTACGAGCAGTACTTC. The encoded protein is CASSKESGTSGYEQYF.

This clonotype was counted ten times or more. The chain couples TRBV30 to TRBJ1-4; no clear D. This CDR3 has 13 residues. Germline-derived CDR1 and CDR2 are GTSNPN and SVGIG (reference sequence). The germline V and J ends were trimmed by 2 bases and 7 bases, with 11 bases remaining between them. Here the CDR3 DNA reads TGTGCCTGGAGTCCGTCTGGTGGTGAAAAACTGTTTTTT. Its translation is CAWSPSGGEKLFF.

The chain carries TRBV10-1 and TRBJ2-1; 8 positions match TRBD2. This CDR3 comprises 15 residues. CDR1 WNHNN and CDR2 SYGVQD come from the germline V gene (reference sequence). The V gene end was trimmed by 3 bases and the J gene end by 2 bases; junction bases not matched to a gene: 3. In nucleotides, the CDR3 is TGCGCCAGCAGTGACGCAGCGGGAGCCTACAATGAGCAGTTCTTC. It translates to CASSDAAGAYNEQFF.

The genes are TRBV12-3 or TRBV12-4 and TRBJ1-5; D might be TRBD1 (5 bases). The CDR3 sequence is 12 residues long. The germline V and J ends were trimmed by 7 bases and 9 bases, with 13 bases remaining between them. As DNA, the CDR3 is TGTGCCAGCACTCAGGGTGCTCGGCCCCAGCATTTT. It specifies CASTQGARPQHF.